What follows are 32 T cell receptor beta chains derived from one specimen sequenced in a study of cytomegalovirus exposure and HLA in healthy donors. Only in-frame clones appear in the TCRdb table, and some are missing; sequencing was by immunoSEQ multiplex PCR. The top ten clones hold about 2.9% of a sample with about 160,000 clones, about 89% of them seen once. The sequenced sample consisted of PBMCs. The receptors stem from a woman aged 18-29 years in good health and CMV-seropositive.

The V and J genes are TRBV4-1 and TRBJ2-1; the match to TRBD2 covers 12 bases. The germline gives CDR1 MGHRA, CDR2 YSYEKL. V trimming: 4 bases; J trimming: 0 bases; junction bases outside the gene matches: 10. This CDR3 region has 19 residues. CDR3 sequence reads: CASSRPSGRVQSSYNEQFF. CDR3 coding DNA: TGCGCCAGCAGCCGGCCTAGCGGGAGGGTCCAGAGCTCCTACAATGAGCAGTTCTTC.

CDR3 sequence: CASRGLAGGPSYNEQFF. The CDR3 DNA follows: TGTGCCAGCAGGGGACTAGCGGGAGGGCCTTCCTACAATGAGCAGTTCTTC. This sequence joins TRBV27 and TRBJ2-1, with 16 nucleotides matching TRBD2. The CDR3 consists of 17 residues. Germline CDR1 and CDR2: MNHEY and SMNVEV (reference sequence). The trim removed 6 bases at V and 1 base at J, leaving 3 bases unmatched.

In this sample, this clone turned up once. The gene calls are TRBV7-3 and TRBJ2-7; D ambiguous. CDR1 and CDR2 (germline): SGHTA, FQGTGA. There are 13 residues in the CDR3. Trimming shortened V by 0 bases and J by 6 bases, and 9 bases separated the two germline ends. The CDR3 region has the DNA TGTGCCAGCAGCTTAACGGGCGCCCGCGAGCAGTACTTC. The encoded protein is CASSLTGAREQYF.

CDR3 sequence (DNA): TGCGCCAGCAGCCATAATCCCCGGGACAGGGGGCTCCACGAGCAGTACTTC. It yields the protein CASSHNPRDRGLHEQYF. V and J are TRBV4-1 and TRBJ2-7; 12 positions agree with TRBD1. This CDR3 comprises 17 residues. Germline V gene sequence: CDR1 MGHRA, CDR2 YSYEKL. V shed 3 bases, J shed 5 bases, and the junction held 11 bases outside the gene matches.

The gene calls are TRBV6-5 and TRBJ1-2, with 10 bases matching TRBD1. The V segment lost 4 bases and the J segment 1 base; nucleotides outside the gene matches: 3. The germline gives CDR1 MNHEY, CDR2 SVGAGI. The CDR3 loop spans 15 amino acids. This CDR3 reads CASSFGTGVNYGYTF. CDR3 coding DNA: TGTGCCAGCAGTTTCGGGACAGGGGTTAACTATGGCTACACCTTC.

This clone appeared a single time. The genes are TRBV7-8 and TRBJ1-3; D not certain. The CDR3 runs to 18 residues. Trimming cost V 0 bases and J 0 bases, with 15 bases left between them. Germline V gene data show CDR1 as SGHVS and CDR2 as FQNEAQ. CDR3 sequence: CASSLAVGWESSGNTIYF. The CDR3 DNA follows: TGTGCCAGCAGCTTAGCAGTCGGTTGGGAGAGCTCTGGAAACACCATATATTTT.

The chain recombines TRBV5-1 with TRBJ2-3; maybe TRBD1 (6 bases). Germline V CDR1 and CDR2: SGHRS, YFSETQ. The CDR3 runs 17 residues. Trimming pared 4 bases from V and 0 bases from J, leaving 18 bases between. The CDR3 loop is CASSAWGRDTSTDTQYF. In DNA, the CDR3 is TGCGCCAGCAGCGCTTGGGGCCGGGACACTAGCACAGATACGCAGTATTTT. The full variable domain, with the rest looked up from reference TRBV5-1 and TRBJ2-3, is KAGVTQTPRYLIKTRGQQVTLSCSPISGHRSVSWYQQTPGQGLQFLFEYFSETQRNKGNFPGRFSGRQFSNSRSEMNVSTLELGDSALYLCASSAWGRDTSTDTQYFGPGTRLTVL.

This chain connects TRBV6-5 to TRBJ2-2, with 8 bases identical to TRBD1. J gave up 6 bases and V 6 bases, and 6 bases lay outside the gene matches. The CDR3 length is 14 residues. Germline CDR1 reads MNHEY; CDR2 reads SVGAGI. The CDR3 bases are TGTGCCAGCAGAGGACAGGGAATTCCCGGGGAGCTGTTTTTT. It translates to CASRGQGIPGELFF.

The V gene is TRBV7-9, the J gene TRBJ1-5, with D possibly TRBD1 on 6 matching bases. Germline V lookup: CDR1 SEHNR, CDR2 FQNEAQ (reference sequence). V lost 1 base and J 1 base, leaving 8 bases between the germline ends. The CDR3 has 15 residues. This chain's CDR3 is CASSLGGTSNQPQHF. CDR3 sequence (DNA): TGTGCCAGCAGCTTAGGGGGGACAAGCAATCAGCCCCAGCATTTT. Full variable domain (rest looked up from reference TRBV7-9 and TRBJ1-5): DTGVSQNPRHKITKRGQNVTFRCDPISEHNRLYWYRQTLGQGPEFLTYFQNEAQLEKSRLLSDRFSAERPKGSFSTLEIQRTEQGDSAMYLCASSLGGTSNQPQHFGDGTRLSIL.

The V and J genes are TRBV6-6 and TRBJ1-1, with D maybe TRBD1 (6 bases). From germline, CDR1 is MNHNY and CDR2 SVGAGI (reference sequence). Trimming pared 8 bases from V and 8 bases from J, leaving 18 bases between. The CDR3 runs 13 residues. DNA of the CDR3: TGTGCCAGCGGGGCAGGGGAACGGCGGGAAGCTTTCTTT. This codes for CASGAGERREAFF.

The chain couples TRBV18 to TRBJ1-6; a weak D match, TRBD1 (5 bases). V dropped 9 bases and J dropped 7 bases, with 19 bases sitting between them. The CDR3 loop spans 15 amino acids. The germline V gene encodes CDR1 KGHSH and CDR2 LQKENI. CDR3: CASHTGDFLNSPLHF. CDR3 sequence (DNA): TGTGCCAGTCACACTGGGGACTTCTTAAATTCACCCCTCCACTTT.

The rearrangement joins TRBV13 to TRBJ2-5; 11 bases are shared with TRBD2. Losses at the gene ends were 4 bases for V and 0 bases for J; bases not matched to a gene: 4. CDR1 and CDR2 from the germline V gene are PRHDT and FYEKMQ (reference sequence). This CDR3 spans 16 amino acids. The CDR3, as DNA: TGTGCCAGCAGCTCGTTAGCGGGGGGGGACCAAGAGACCCAGTACTTC. Its protein is CASSSLAGGDQETQYF.

The chain couples TRBV27 to TRBJ1-1; D ambiguous. Trimming stripped 5 bases from V and 0 bases from J, with 4 bases between. This CDR3 spans 12 amino acids. Germline V gives CDR1 MNHEY, CDR2 SMNVEV (reference sequence). The CDR3, as DNA: TGTGCCAGCAGTCGAGTGAACACTGAAGCTTTCTTT. Encoded protein: CASSRVNTEAFF.

The gene calls are TRBV21-1 and TRBJ2-3; the D call in the table, TRBD2, was not verified against the DNA. TRBV21-1 is listed as a pseudogene. CDR3 length: 13 amino acids. The CDR3 sequence: CASSKGRGDTQYF. For the CDR3, the DNA is TGTGCCAGCAGCAAAGGGAGAGGGGATACGCAGTATTTT.

The V call is TRBV4-1, the J call TRBJ1-2; D is unresolved. V was clipped by 2 bases and J by 4 bases, with 11 bases between them. The CDR3 covers 14 residues. Germline CDR1 is MGHRA and CDR2 is YSYEKL. The CDR3 region is CASSQIYSFYGYTF. CDR3 DNA sequence: TGCGCCAGCAGCCAAATATACAGCTTCTATGGCTACACCTTC.

The gene calls are TRBV4-3 and TRBJ2-2; D is possibly TRBD2 (6 bases). The ends were cut back, 1 base at V and 4 bases at J, with 16 bases in the middle. CDR3 length equals 17 residues. Germline assignment: CDR1 LGHNA and CDR2 YSLEER. The CDR3 spells CASSQGVSGGSTGELFF. The CDR3 DNA follows: TGCGCCAGCAGCCAAGGGGTGTCCGGGGGAAGCACCGGGGAGCTGTTTTTT.

V is TRBV6-1 and J is TRBJ2-5; 8 bases agree with TRBD2. The trim removed 7 bases at V and 1 base at J, leaving 8 bases unmatched. This CDR3 has 15 amino acids. The germline V gene encodes CDR1 MNHNS and CDR2 SASEGT. The CDR3 sequence is CASTPLAGGQETQYF. CDR3 nucleotide sequence: TGTGCCAGCACACCCCTGGCGGGGGGCCAAGAGACCCAGTACTTC.

The gene calls are TRBV7-2 and TRBJ2-4, with 9 nucleotides matching TRBD2. Germline CDR1 reads SGHTA; CDR2 reads FQGNSA. With V trimmed by 1 base and J by 0 bases, 10 bases remained unmatched. The CDR3 has 19 residues. The CDR3 region has the DNA TGTGCCAGCAGCTTAGTAGGGACTAGCTCTCTACTAGCCAAAAACATTCAGTACTTC. Protein sequence: CASSLVGTSSLLAKNIQYF.

The V gene is TRBV2, the J gene TRBJ2-2; D gene ambiguous. The CDR3 loop spans 16 amino acids. V gave up 3 bases and J gave up 0 bases, with 11 bases separating them. The germline gives CDR1 SNHLY, CDR2 FYNNEI. CDR3: CASSDIPFANTGELFF. The CDR3 DNA sequence: TGTGCCAGCAGTGATATCCCGTTCGCGAACACCGGGGAGCTGTTTTTT.

This clone was seen a handful of times. For the CDR3, the DNA is TGTGCCAGCAGCCTCAACACCGGGGAGCTGTTTTTT. Its protein product is CASSLNTGELFF. V gene TRBV11-3 combines with J gene TRBJ2-2; D not certain. Trimming pared 5 bases from V and 2 bases from J, leaving 3 bases between. The CDR3 runs 12 residues. Germline values: CDR1 SGHNT, CDR2 YENEEA.

The chain links TRBV27 to TRBJ1-5, with unresolved D. Germline loops: CDR1 MNHEY, CDR2 SMNVEV (reference sequence). V lost 3 bases, J lost 7 bases, and 13 bases lay in between. CDR3 length equals 14 residues. In DNA, the CDR3 is TGTGCCAGCAGTTTCGAGGGAGGTAGCCAGCCCCAGCATTTT. Amino acids: CASSFEGGSQPQHF.

The J gene is TRBJ1-2, the V gene TRBV5-5; D remains unclear. CDR3 length: 15 amino acids. Germline CDR1 reads SGHKS; CDR2 reads YYEKEE (reference sequence). V dropped 4 bases and J dropped 4 bases, with 17 bases sitting between them. The CDR3 sequence is CASSRSSGSSYGYTF. As DNA, the CDR3 is TGTGCCAGCAGCAGAAGCTCCGGGTCCTCCTATGGCTACACCTTC. Full variable domain (outside the CDR3, taken from reference TRBV5-5 and TRBJ1-2): DAGVTQSPTHLIKTRGQQVTLRCSPISGHKSVSWYQQVLGQGPQFIFQYYEKEERGRGNFPDRFSARQFPNYSSELNVNALLLGDSALYLCASSRSSGSSYGYTFGSGTRLTVV.

The V gene is TRBV7-9, the J gene TRBJ1-2, with 8 bases lining up with TRBD1. The CDR3 runs to 15 residues. With 5 bases clipped from V and 7 bases from J, the junction kept 12 bases outside the gene matches. Germline V gene lookup returns CDR1 SEHNR and CDR2 FQNEAQ (reference sequence). The CDR3 is CASSPSGGSPGGYTF. CDR3 DNA sequence: TGTGCCAGCAGCCCCTCAGGGGGCTCCCCGGGTGGCTACACCTTC.

This rearrangement joins TRBV6-1 to TRBJ1-1, with 8 bases lining up with TRBD1. Germline assignment: CDR1 MNHNS and CDR2 SASEGT. After removal of 7 bases from V and 3 bases from J, the junction contained 10 bases not matched to a gene. There are 15 residues in the CDR3. Here the CDR3 reads CASTLTGASDTEAFF. In nucleotides, the CDR3 is TGTGCCAGCACCTTGACAGGGGCCAGTGACACTGAAGCTTTCTTT.

The CDR3: CASRETGTNVLTF. DNA for the CDR3: TGTGCCAGCAGGGAGACAGGGACCAACGTCCTGACTTTC. J is TRBJ2-6 and V is TRBV7-9, with TRBD1 matching 7 bases. The CDR3 runs to 13 residues. With V trimmed by 6 bases and J by 8 bases, 4 bases remained unmatched. Germline lookup yields CDR1 SEHNR and CDR2 FQNEAQ (reference sequence).

The chain recombines TRBV5-1 with TRBJ2-7; a weak D match, TRBD2 (6 bases). CDR1 and CDR2 from the germline V gene are SGHRS and YFSETQ. CDR3 length equals 14 residues. Trimming took off 0 bases at V and 4 bases at J, with 11 bases between the two ends. CDR3 nucleotide sequence: TGCGCCAGCAGCTTGGGCGGGGCAGGTTACGAGCAGTACTTC. Protein sequence: CASSLGGAGYEQYF.

The chain links TRBV2 to TRBJ2-3; 16 nucleotides match TRBD2. Losses at the gene ends were 6 bases for V and 8 bases for J; bases not matched to a gene: 8. CDR3 size: 16 residues. Per the germline V gene, CDR1 is SNHLY and CDR2 is FYNNEI. CDR3 region: CASSRGLAGGGVTQYF. The CDR3 region has the DNA TGTGCCAGCAGCCGGGGACTAGCGGGAGGGGGGGTTACGCAGTATTTT.

The gene calls are TRBV2 and TRBJ2-5; no reliable D call. The V end was cut by 10 bases, the J end by 5 bases, with 11 bases between. The CDR3 loop spans 11 amino acids. Germline lookup yields CDR1 SNHLY and CDR2 FYNNEI. The DNA of the CDR3 is TGTGCCATCATAGTAATGGAGACCCAGTACTTC. Translating gives CAIIVMETQYF.

This chain uses TRBV7-9 with TRBJ2-1; possibly TRBD2 for D (6 bases). Trimming took off 1 base at V and 6 bases at J, with 10 bases between the two ends. The CDR3 runs to 14 residues. Germline lookup yields CDR1 SEHNR and CDR2 FQNEAQ (reference sequence). As DNA, the CDR3 is TGTGCCAGCAGCTTAGGAGTCGGGGGCAATGAGCAGTTCTTC. Its translation: CASSLGVGGNEQFF.

The rearrangement uses TRBV5-1 and TRBJ2-3, with D possibly being TRBD2 (5 bases). The V end was cut by 0 bases, the J end by 4 bases, with 12 bases between. The CDR3 is made up of 15 amino acids. Per germline, CDR1 SGHRS and CDR2 YFSETQ. The CDR3 region has the DNA TGCGCCAGCAGCTTGGCCGGGGAGCGTGCAGATACGCAGTATTTT. This translates into CASSLAGERADTQYF.

The genes are TRBV7-2 and TRBJ2-5; 12 bases match TRBD2. The CDR3 length is 16 residues. Per germline, CDR1 SGHTA and CDR2 FQGNSA. Trimming at V came to 4 bases and at J to 3 bases, leaving 6 bases not matched to a gene. The CDR3 reads CASSSGLAGGEETQYF. Here the CDR3 DNA reads TGTGCCAGCAGCTCGGGACTAGCGGGTGGGGAAGAGACCCAGTACTTC.

V usage is TRBV6-1 and J usage is TRBJ2-4, with TRBD1 matching over 11 bases. Germline V gene data show CDR1 as MNHNS and CDR2 as SASEGT. This CDR3 region has 15 residues. The ends lost 8 bases at V and 2 bases at J; junction bases unmatched: 5. For the CDR3, the DNA is TGTGCCAGCGATGGGACAGGGGGAACCAAAAACATTCAGTACTTC. Translation gives CASDGTGGTKNIQYF.